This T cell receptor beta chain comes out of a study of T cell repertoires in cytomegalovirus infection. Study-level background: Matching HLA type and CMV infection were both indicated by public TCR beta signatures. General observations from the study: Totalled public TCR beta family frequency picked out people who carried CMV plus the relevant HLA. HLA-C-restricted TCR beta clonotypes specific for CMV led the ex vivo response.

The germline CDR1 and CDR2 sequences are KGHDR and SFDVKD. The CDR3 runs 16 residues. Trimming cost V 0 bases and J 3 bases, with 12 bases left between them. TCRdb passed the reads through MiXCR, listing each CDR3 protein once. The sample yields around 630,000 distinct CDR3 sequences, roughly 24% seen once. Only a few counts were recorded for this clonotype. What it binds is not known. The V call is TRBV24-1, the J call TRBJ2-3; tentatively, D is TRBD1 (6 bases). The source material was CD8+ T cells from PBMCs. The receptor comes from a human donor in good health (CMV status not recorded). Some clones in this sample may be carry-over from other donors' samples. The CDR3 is CATSDLGRGNTDTQYF. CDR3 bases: TGTGCCACCAGTGATTTGGGAAGGGGGAATACAGATACGCAGTATTTT.